Detailed here is one T cell receptor beta chain. The sample comes from a study of blood T cell repertoires in COVID-19. About the study: Samples of COVID-19 (acute and convalescent) were obtained from the United States, Italy and Spain. In each case, the material was cDNA or gDNA derived from T cells, B-cell-depleted T cells, or PBMCs.

Authors' analysis steps: Amplification of reference gene primers provided the estimated nucleated cell counts. Sequenced by immunoSEQ multiplex PCR; TCRdb stores in-frame clones only, minus some. From that table come the V and J calls and clone size; the DNA was used to work out D and trimming. The sample has fewer than 350,000 clones, roughly 90% seen once. CDR3 length: 17 residues. V shed 2 bases and J shed 4 bases, with 17 bases lying between them. Per the germline V gene, CDR1 is LGHNT and CDR2 is FRNRAP. Seattle researchers signed up patients amid active infection and tracked them longitudinally.

The material sequenced was peripheral blood. The origin of this receptor is a woman in her thirties with COVID-19, enrolled during active disease. The chain combines TRBV12-5 with TRBJ2-2; possibly TRBD2 for D (7 bases). The CDR3 loop reads CASGLSAGAGSTGELFF. The CDR3 DNA follows: TGTGCTAGTGGTTTGTCTGCGGGGGCCGGCAGCACCGGGGAGCTGTTTTTT.